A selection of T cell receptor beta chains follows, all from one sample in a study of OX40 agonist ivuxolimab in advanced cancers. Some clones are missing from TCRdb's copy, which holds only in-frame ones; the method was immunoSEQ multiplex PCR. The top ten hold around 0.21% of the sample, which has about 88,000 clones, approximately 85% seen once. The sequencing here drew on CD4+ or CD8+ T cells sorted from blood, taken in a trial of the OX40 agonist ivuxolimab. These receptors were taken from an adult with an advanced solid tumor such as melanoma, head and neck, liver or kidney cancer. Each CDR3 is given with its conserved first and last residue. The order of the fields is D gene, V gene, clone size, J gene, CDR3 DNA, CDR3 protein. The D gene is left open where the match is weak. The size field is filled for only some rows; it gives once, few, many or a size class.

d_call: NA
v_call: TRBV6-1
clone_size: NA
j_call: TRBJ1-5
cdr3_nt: TGTGCCAGCAGTGAACAGGGTCGAAATCAGCCCCAGCATTTT
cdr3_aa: CASSEQGRNQPQHF

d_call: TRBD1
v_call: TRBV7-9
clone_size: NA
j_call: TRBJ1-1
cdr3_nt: TGTGCCAGCAGCTTTCAGGGGGCGTTCACTGAAGCTTTCTTT
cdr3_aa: CASSFQGAFTEAFF

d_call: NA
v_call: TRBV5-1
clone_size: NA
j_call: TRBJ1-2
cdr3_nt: TGCGCCAGCAGCTTGACCCCTAACTATGGCTACACCTTC
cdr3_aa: CASSLTPNYGYTF

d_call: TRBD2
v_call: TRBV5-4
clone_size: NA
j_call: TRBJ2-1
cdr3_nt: TGTGCCAGCAGCTTAGGCGGGACTAGCGGGGGGTCGGGTGAGCAGTTCTTC
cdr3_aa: CASSLGGTSGGSGEQFF

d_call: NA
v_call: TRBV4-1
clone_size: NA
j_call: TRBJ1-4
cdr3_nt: TGCGCCAGCAGCCTACGACAGGCGAAGGAACATGAAAAACTGTTTTTT
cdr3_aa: CASSLRQAKEHEKLFF

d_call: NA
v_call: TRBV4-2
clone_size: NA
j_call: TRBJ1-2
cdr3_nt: TGTGCCAGCAGCCAAGACGCCGCCGGCTACACCTTC
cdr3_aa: CASSQDAAGYTF

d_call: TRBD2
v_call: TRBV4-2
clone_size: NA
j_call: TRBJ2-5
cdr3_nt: TGTGCCAGCAGCCCCCAAACGGGGGGGCAGGAGACCCAGTACTTC
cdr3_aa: CASSPQTGGQETQYF

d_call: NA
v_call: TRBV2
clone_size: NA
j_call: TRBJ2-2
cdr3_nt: TGTGCCAGCGACTATCACACCGGGGAGCTGTTTTTT
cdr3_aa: CASDYHTGELFF

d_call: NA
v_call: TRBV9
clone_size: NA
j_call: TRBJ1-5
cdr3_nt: TGTGCCAGCAGCCCGCTCAAGGACAGACTTAGCAATCAGCCCCAGCATTTT
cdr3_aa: CASSPLKDRLSNQPQHF

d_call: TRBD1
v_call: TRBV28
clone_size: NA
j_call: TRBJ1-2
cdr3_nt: TGTGCCAGCATCGACAGGGATGTGTATGGCTACACCTTC
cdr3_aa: CASIDRDVYGYTF

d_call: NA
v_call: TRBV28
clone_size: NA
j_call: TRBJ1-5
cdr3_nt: TGTGCCAGCTTTCCCCGTCTGAGACAGCTAAATAGCAATCAGCCCCAGCATTTT
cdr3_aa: CASFPRLRQLNSNQPQHF

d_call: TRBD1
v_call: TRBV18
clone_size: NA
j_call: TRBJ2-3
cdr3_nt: TGTGCCAGCTCACCGGCACCACCGACAGGGACAGATACGCAGTATTTT
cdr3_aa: CASSPAPPTGTDTQYF

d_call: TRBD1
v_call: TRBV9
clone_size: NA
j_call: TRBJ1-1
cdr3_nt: TGTGCCAGCAGCGCGACAGGGGGCGGCGGAAAGACTGAAGCTTTCTTT
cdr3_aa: CASSATGGGGKTEAFF

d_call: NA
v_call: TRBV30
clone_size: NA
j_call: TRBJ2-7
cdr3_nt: TGTGCCTGGCTCAGGGATGGCGGCGAGCAGTACTTC
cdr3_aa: CAWLRDGGEQYF

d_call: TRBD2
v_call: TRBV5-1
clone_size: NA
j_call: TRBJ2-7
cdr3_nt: TGCGCCAGCAGCTTGGTTCCGGGACTAGAATACGAGCAGTACTTC
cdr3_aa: CASSLVPGLEYEQYF

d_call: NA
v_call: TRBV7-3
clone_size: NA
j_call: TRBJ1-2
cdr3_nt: TGTGCCAGCAGCCCGGGTCCAGCTAACTATGGCTACACCTTC
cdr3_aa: CASSPGPANYGYTF

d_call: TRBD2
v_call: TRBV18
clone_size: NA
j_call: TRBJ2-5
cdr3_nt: TGTGCCAGCTCATCGGGACTACAGTTGGGGGAGACCCAGTACTTC
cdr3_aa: CASSSGLQLGETQYF

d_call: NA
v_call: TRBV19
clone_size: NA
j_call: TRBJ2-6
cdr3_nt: TGTGCCAGTAGTCAGGGTACCGGGGCCAACGTCCTGACTTTC
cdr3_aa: CASSQGTGANVLTF

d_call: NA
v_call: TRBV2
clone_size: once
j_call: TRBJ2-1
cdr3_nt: TGTGCCAGCAGTGACAGGGCCGCAGGAGATGAGCAGTTCTTC
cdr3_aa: CASSDRAAGDEQFF

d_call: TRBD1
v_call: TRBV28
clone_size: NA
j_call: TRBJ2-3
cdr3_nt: TGTGCCAGCAGCCCGACAGGGGGGAGAGATACGCAGTATTTT
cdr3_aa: CASSPTGGRDTQYF

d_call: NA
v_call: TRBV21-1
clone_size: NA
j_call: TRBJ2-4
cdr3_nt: TGTGCCAGCAGCAAACGCAGGGATATAGATATTCAGTACTTC
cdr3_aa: CASSKRRDIDIQYF

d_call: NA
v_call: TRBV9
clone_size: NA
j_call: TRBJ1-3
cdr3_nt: TGTGCCAGCAGCGGATCCGGGACTTCGAGTGGAAACACCATATATTTT
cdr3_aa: CASSGSGTSSGNTIYF

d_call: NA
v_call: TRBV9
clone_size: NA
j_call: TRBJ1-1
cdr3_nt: TGTGCCAGCAGCGTAGTCCCCGGGAGGGGCACTGAAGCTTTCTTT
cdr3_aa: CASSVVPGRGTEAFF

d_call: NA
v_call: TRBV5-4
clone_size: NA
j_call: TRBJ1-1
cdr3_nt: TGTGCCAGCAGCTCCGAAGGACTCATGAACACTGAAGCTTTCTTT
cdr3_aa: CASSSEGLMNTEAFF

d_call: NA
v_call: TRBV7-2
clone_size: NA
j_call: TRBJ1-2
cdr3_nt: TGTGCCAGCAGCTTAGGCTACAGGGTCGGAGGCTACACCTTC
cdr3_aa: CASSLGYRVGGYTF

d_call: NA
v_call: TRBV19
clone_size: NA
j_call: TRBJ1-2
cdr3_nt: TGTGCCAGTAGGGACATGGGGGCTGGAGCCAGAGGCTACACCTTC
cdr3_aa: CASRDMGAGARGYTF

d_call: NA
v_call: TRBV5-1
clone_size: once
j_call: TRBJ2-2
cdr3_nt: TGCGCCAGCAGCTTGGATATTCCGCCCGGGGAGCTGTTTTTT
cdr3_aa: CASSLDIPPGELFF

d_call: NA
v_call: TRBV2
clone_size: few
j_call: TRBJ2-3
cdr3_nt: TGTGCCAGCAGACGGGAGAACACAGATACGCAGTATTTT
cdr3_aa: CASRRENTDTQYF

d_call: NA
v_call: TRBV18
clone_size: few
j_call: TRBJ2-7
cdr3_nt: TGTGCCAGCTCACCACCGGTAAGCTCCTACGAGCAGTACTTC
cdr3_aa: CASSPPVSSYEQYF

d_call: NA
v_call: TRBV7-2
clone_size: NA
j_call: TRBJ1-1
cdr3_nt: TGTGCCAGCAGCCGTTCTCGGGCGAGCACTGAAGCTTTCTTT
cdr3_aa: CASSRSRASTEAFF

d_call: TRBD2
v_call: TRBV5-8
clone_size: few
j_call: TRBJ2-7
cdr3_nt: TGTGCCAGCAGCTTTCGGCGAGCGGGAGGGCCTAGCTCCTACGAGCAGTACTTC
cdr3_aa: CASSFRRAGGPSSYEQYF

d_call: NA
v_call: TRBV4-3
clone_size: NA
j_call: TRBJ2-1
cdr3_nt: TGCGCCAGCAGCCAAGTCCGCGGGGGCGGTGGGTACAATGAGCAGTTCTTC
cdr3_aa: CASSQVRGGGGYNEQFF

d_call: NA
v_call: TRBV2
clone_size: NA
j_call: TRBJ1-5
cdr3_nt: TGTGCCAGCAGTGTAGAACTGACGGCCGCTCCAATTGGCGGGCAGCCCCAGCATTTT
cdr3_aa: CASSVELTAAPIGGQPQHF

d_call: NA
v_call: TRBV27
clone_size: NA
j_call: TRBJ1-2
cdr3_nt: TGTGCCAGCACCCGGGACCCGAGGTATGGCTACACCTTC
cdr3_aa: CASTRDPRYGYTF

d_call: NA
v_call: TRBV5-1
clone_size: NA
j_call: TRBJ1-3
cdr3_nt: TGCGCCAGCAGCTTATACGGGGGATCAGGAAACACCATATATTTT
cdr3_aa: CASSLYGGSGNTIYF

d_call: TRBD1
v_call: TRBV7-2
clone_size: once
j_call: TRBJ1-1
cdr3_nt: TGTGCCAGCAGCACCAGTCCCCAGGGGGCGGAGAACACTGAAGCTTTCTTT
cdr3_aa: CASSTSPQGAENTEAFF

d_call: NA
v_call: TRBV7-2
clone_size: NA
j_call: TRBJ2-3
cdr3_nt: TGTGCCAGCAGCTTAGGCGCAGGCACAGATACGCAGTATTTT
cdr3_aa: CASSLGAGTDTQYF

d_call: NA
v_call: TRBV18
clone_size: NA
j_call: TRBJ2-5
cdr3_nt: TGTGCCAGCTCACCACGGGGCGGGCAAGAGACCCAGTACTTC
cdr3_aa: CASSPRGGQETQYF

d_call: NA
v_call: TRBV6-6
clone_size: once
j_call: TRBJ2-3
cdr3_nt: TGTGCCAGCAGCTCGAGCACAGATACGCAGTATTTT
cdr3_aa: CASSSSTDTQYF

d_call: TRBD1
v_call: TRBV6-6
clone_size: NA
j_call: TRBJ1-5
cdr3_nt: TGTGCCAGCAGTTACTCTCAGGGGGCTCAGCCCCAGCATTTT
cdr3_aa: CASSYSQGAQPQHF

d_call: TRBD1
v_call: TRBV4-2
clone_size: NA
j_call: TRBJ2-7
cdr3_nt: TGTGCCAGCAGCCACGCGACCGGGACAGGGGGCTTGTACGAGCAGTACTTC
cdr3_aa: CASSHATGTGGLYEQYF

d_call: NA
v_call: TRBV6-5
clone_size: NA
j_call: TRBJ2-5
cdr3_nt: TGTGCCAGCGGAGGGCCCCTCCAAGAGACCCAGTACTTC
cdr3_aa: CASGGPLQETQYF

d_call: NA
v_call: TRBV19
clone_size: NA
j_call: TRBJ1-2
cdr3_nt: TGTGCCAGTAGTTTTGGACCCTTTAACTATGGCTACACCTTC
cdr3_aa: CASSFGPFNYGYTF